What follows describes a single TCR beta chain. The data are from a study of T cells expressing NK-cell markers. The authors generated TCR beta cDNA through 5'RACE template switching with UMIs. From the 5' RACE reads, TCRdb lists one entry per CDR3 protein and no DNA. The sample has 150,000 to 160,000 distinct CDR3 sequences. CDR3 length: 15 amino acids. CDR1 is SGHAT and CDR2 is FQNNGV in the germline V gene. This TCR derives from a woman in her 50s in good health. The V and J genes are TRBV11-2 and TRBJ2-7; the D call from TCRdb, TRBD2, cannot be confirmed without DNA. Sample: blood T cells: a sorted CD56 or NKG2C T cell subset, CD4+ or CD8+ T cells, or bulk PBMC T cells (not recorded which). This chain's CDR3 is CASSYTSGSSYEQYF.